This T cell receptor (beta chain) was recorded in a study of Ad26.COV2.S vaccination and SARS-CoV-2 variants. About the study: It was the COV1001 Ad26.COV2.S trial arm that included the donor.

Here immunoSEQ multiplex PCR was the method, and the copy in TCRdb shows in-frame clones only, minus some. The sample lists about 460,000 clones; roughly nine tenths were seen once. CDR1 and CDR2 from the germline V gene are MGHDK and SYGVNS. Trimming pared 4 bases from V and 3 bases from J, leaving 6 bases between. The CDR3 is 13 amino acids. Treatment defined: some 20 received Ad26.COV2.S at low or high dose, single or two shots; 5 received placebo; per-sample allocation not given. Day 63 after the first injection of vaccine or placebo was the sampling time. The receptor comes from a person aged 18-65 years who received the Ad26.COV2.S COVID-19 vaccine or a placebo. The V call is TRBV25-1, the J call TRBJ2-2; D is possibly TRBD1 (5 bases). The sequencing here drew on peripheral blood, taken in a trial of Ad26.COV2.S vaccine versus placebo. CDR3 sequence reads: CASSVQDTGELFF. In DNA, the CDR3 is TGTGCCAGCAGTGTACAGGACACCGGGGAGCTGTTTTTT.